What follows describes a single TCR beta chain. The target of this receptor is not known. Base qualities are not provided; no much larger clone lies one nucleotide away. The immunoSEQ Assay, a bias-controlled multiplex PCR, was used to amplify TCRbeta CDR3 regions from genomic DNA. The source study handled its data this way. Nucleated cell counts per sample were estimated from amplification of reference gene primers within the assay. Sequence reads were collapsed and filtered to measure the absolute abundance of every unique TCRbeta CDR3 rearrangement. For each sample, productive Simpson clonality was calculated by taking the square root of Simpson's diversity index across productive rearrangements. This immuneACCESS table, as held by TCRdb, lists in-frame sequences with V and J called but not all clones. Of the missing ones, under half trace to an unresolved V gene in checked studies; the others have no known cause. V and J calls and clone size are copied from that table; D and trimming were computed from the DNA. The sample profile shows roughly 230,000 clones; around 86% of them were found once. The ten largest account for approximately 7.2% of the sample.

From a lookup of the germline V gene, CDR1 and CDR2 are SNHLY and FYNNEI. The CDR3 holds 14 amino acids from the cysteine to the phenylalanine. Just the 42-base CDR3 DNA is kept, in frame starting at base 1. The germline V and J ends show losses of 0 bases and 2 bases respectively, and no gene match explains 0 bases of the junction. Participants in the prospective study were aged about 18 to 89 years, lived in 20 to 30 United States geographic areas, and enrolled through a virtual design. In the prospective study, cohorts were assigned on the basis of participant-reported clinical history obtained from a screening survey and a study questionnaire. In the prospective study, mobile phlebotomists collected whole blood, serum and a nasopharyngeal or oropharyngeal swab from each participant. Participants in the prospective study had the option to provide additional blood draws and questionnaires over a roughly two-month period. Prospective study blood samples were shipped either frozen or at room temperature before DNA extraction.

The data stem from a study of blood T cell repertoires in COVID-19 (dated by TCRdb to the early 2020s). Background for the entire study: Recovered participants in ImmuneRACE Cohort 3 were defined as having two consecutive negative NP/OP PCR tests, clearance from a healthcare professional, or resolution of symptoms. Where HLA class I and class II types were available, the types were taken from metadata supplied by the sample provider, not from assay-based typing. Samples were obtained from the ongoing ImmuneRACE study (first 160 participants) and from 950 to 1,500 subjects provided by 6 global collaborators. The prospective study material was composed of cDNA or gDNA derived from T cells, B-cell-depleted T cells, or PBMCs. The collaborator samples originated in the United States, Italy and Spain and spanned the acute and convalescent phases of COVID-19. The repertoires were released in a freely available public database meant as a resource for research on the immune response to SARS-CoV-2. Sample metadata almost always included a de-identified subject ID, COVID-19 status, age in years and sex. Subjects who had been exposed to COVID-19, were actively infected with it, or had recovered from it provided the deeply sampled blood TCRbeta repertoires that made up the dataset. General findings and caveats noted by the study authors: The amount of clinical and demographic metadata varied by source and participant and was provided uncurated.

The material sequenced was PBMCs or T cells enriched from blood (not recorded which). The chain employs TRBV2 and TRBJ1-2, with 7 central nucleotides matching TRBD1. The sequence came from a man aged 30 to 45 in a cohort exposed to, infected with or recovered from COVID-19 (not recorded which). CDR3 reads: CASSEATGNYGYTF. The nucleotide sequence reads TGTGCCAGCAGTGAAGCGACAGGGAACTATGGCTACACCTTC.